This T cell receptor beta chain comes out of a study of cytomegalovirus exposure and HLA in healthy donors. Study summary: Sequencing of 150 million to 200 million T cells in an earlier analysis found 95 million to 120 million unique TCR beta sequences.

From germline, CDR1 is SGHRS and CDR2 YFSETQ. V gave up 3 bases and J gave up 6 bases, with 19 bases separating them. This CDR3 comprises 15 residues. This clone was detected only once. Its antigen is still unknown. The PCR made use of 60 Vbeta and 13 Jbeta primers. Clones were read by immunoSEQ multiplex PCR, and TCRdb kept only the in-frame ones, dropping some. The table records 150,000 to 200,000 clones, about 79% of them present only once. Study-wide results and caveats: Presence/absence analyses took donor sequencing depth as roughly uniform.

The source is a woman in her fifties or sixties in good health and CMV-seronegative. The source material was PBMCs. The genes are TRBV5-1 and TRBJ2-7; perhaps TRBD1 as D (6 bases). The CDR3 DNA reads TGCGCCAGCAGCTCACCGGGCAGGGGAAGAAGCGAGCAGTACTTC. Translating it yields CASSSPGRGRSEQYF.